This T cell receptor beta chain was sequenced for a study of T-cell memory formation after mild COVID-19. Study-wide background: TCR clustering was largely donor specific.

Study results and caveats: Clones that shrank (day 15 to 85) were balanced CD4/CD8, whereas later expanders leaned CD4+.

Germline trimming cut 3 bases from V and 0 bases from J; bases unmatched to any gene: 8. Germline V lookup: CDR1 KGHSH, CDR2 LQKENI. This CDR3 has 16 amino acids. Sample barcodes and UMIs were carried by the TCR alpha and TCR beta cDNA libraries that 5'RACE generated with constant-segment primers. In TCRdb, the 5' RACE reads were re-called with MiXCR into one record per CDR3 protein. The sample consists of around 220,000 distinct CDR3 sequences, roughly 17% of them appearing once. As for this clonotype: Antigen unknown.

Specimen: PBMCs or a T cell subset sorted from them (not recorded which). The clonotype was recovered from a young man who had mild COVID-19 (a few samples of this study predate the infection). Cell type and time point are not known. The rearrangement uses TRBV18 and TRBJ2-7; 7 nucleotides agree with TRBD2. CDR3 bases: TGTGCCAGCTCACCCCTAGGCGGGAGAAGCTCCTACGAGCAGTACTTC. It encodes CASSPLGGRSSYEQYF.